The T cell receptor beta chain under discussion was sequenced for a study of blood T cell repertoires in COVID-19. As for the study in general: T cells, B-cell-depleted T cells, or PBMCs supplied cDNA or gDNA.

Germline lookup yields CDR1 SEHNR and CDR2 FQNEAQ (reference sequence). The CDR3 length is 16 residues. The V and J ends lost 5 bases and 2 bases respectively, with 16 bases between them. Per the original data handling: Nucleated cell number was recorded as an estimate derived from reference gene primer amplification. Clones were sequenced by immunoSEQ multiplex PCR, and TCRdb holds only the in-frame ones, with some missing. V, J and clone size were drawn from that table, and D and trimming were deduced from the DNA. The data contain some 250,000 clones, about 89% of them seen just once; the ten biggest clones take up 1.2%. Participants, 18 to 89 years old, spanned fewer than 25 US areas. Cohort allocation depended upon clinical history that participants reported.

Material for sequencing was PBMCs or T cells enriched from blood (not recorded which). The V and J genes are TRBV7-9 and TRBJ1-3; D perhaps matches TRBD1 (5 bases). The sequence came from a human donor in a cohort exposed to, infected with or recovered from COVID-19 (not recorded which). The donor label of this sample is uncertain. The CDR3 DNA sequence: TGTGCCAGCAGCGGATCAAGGACACCCACTGGAAACACCATATATTTT. It yields the protein CASSGSRTPTGNTIYF.